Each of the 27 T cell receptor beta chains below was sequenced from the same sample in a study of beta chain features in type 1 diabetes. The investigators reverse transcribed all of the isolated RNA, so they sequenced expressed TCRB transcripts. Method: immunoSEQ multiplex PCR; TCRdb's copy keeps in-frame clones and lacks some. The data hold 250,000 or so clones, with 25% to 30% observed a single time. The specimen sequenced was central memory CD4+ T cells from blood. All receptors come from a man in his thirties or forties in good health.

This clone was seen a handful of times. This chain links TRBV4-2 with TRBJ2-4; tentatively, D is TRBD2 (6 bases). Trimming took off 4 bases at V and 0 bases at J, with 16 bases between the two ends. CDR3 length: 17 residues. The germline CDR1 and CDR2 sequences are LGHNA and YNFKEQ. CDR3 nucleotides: TGTGCCAGCAGCCGTGGAGGAGGGGACCTAGCCAAAAACATTCAGTACTTC. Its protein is CASSRGGGDLAKNIQYF.

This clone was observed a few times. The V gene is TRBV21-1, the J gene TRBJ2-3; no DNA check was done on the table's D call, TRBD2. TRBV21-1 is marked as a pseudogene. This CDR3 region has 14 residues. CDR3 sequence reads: CASSHTSGGDTQYF. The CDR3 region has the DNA TGTGCCAGCAGCCATACTAGCGGAGGAGATACGCAGTATTTT.

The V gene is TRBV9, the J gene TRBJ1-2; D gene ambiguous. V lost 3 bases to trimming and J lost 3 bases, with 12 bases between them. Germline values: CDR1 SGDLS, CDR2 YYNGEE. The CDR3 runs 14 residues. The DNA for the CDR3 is TGTGCCAGCAGCGGCGCCGAGCCCCACTATGGCTACACCTTC. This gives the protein CASSGAEPHYGYTF. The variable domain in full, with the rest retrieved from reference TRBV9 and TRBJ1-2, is DSGVTQTPKHLITATGQRVTLRCSPRSGDLSVYWYQQSLDQGLQFLIQYYNGEERAKGNILERFSAQQFPDLHSELNLSSLELGDSALYFCASSGAEPHYGYTFGSGTRLTVV.

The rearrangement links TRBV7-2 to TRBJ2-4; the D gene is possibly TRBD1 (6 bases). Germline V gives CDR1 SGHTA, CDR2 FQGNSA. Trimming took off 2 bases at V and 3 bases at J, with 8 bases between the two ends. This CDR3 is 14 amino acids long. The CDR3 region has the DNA TGTGCCAGCAGCTTAATACAGGGCAAAAACATTCAGTACTTC. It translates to CASSLIQGKNIQYF.

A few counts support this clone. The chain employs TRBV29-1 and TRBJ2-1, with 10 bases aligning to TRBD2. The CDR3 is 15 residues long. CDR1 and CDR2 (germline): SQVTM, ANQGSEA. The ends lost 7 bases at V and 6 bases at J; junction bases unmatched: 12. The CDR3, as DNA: TGCAGCGCCCAAGGTCTGGCTAGCGGGAGCAATGAGCAGTTCTTC. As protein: CSAQGLASGSNEQFF.

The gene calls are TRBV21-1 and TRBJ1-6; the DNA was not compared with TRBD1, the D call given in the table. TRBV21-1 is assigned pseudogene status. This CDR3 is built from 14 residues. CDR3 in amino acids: CASSPHRVNSPLHF. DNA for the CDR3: TGTGCCAGCAGCCCCCACAGGGTAAATTCACCCCTCCACTTT.

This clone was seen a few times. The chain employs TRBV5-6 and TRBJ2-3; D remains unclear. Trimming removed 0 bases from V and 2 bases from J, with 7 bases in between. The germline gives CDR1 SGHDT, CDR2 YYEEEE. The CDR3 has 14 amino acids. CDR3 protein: CASSLALNTDTQYF. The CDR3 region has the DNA TGTGCCAGCAGCTTGGCTCTAAACACAGATACGCAGTATTTT.

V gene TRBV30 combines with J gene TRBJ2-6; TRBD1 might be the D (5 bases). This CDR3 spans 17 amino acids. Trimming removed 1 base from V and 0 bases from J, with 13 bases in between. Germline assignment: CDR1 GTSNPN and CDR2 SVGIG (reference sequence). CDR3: CAWSEGGANSGANVLTF. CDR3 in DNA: TGTGCCTGGAGTGAGGGTGGGGCCAACTCTGGGGCCAACGTCCTGACTTTC.

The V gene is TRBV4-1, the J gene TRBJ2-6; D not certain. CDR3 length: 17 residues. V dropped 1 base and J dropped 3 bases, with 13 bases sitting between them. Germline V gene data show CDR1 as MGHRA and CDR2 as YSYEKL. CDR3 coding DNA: TGCGCCAGCAGCCAAGTCGACATGGGTTTTGGGGCCAACGTCCTGACTTTC. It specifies CASSQVDMGFGANVLTF.

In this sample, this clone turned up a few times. CDR3 sequence reads: CASSYREGETQYF. DNA for the CDR3: TGTGCCAGCAGCTACCGGGAAGGGGAGACCCAGTACTTC. V usage is TRBV5-4 and J usage is TRBJ2-5; D may be TRBD2 (5 bases). V gave up 3 bases and J gave up 5 bases, with 11 bases separating them. CDR1 and CDR2 (germline): SGHNT, YYREEE (reference sequence). CDR3 size: 13 residues.

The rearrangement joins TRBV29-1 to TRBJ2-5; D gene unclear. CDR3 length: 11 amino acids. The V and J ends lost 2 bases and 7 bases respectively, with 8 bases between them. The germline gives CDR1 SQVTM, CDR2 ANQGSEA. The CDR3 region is CSVERLATQYF. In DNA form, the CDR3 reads TGCAGCGTTGAACGGCTGGCGACCCAGTACTTC. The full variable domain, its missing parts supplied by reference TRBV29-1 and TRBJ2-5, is SAVISQKPSRDICQRGTSLTIQCQVDSQVTMMFWYRQQPGQSLTLIATANQGSEATYESGFVIDKFPISRPNLTFSTLTVSNMSPEDSSIYLCSVERLATQYFGPGTRLLVL.

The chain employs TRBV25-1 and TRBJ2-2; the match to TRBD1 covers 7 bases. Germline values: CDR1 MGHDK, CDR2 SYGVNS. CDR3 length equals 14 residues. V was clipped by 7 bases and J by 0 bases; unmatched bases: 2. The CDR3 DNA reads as TGTGCCAGCAAAGGGACAGCGAACACCGGGGAGCTGTTTTTT. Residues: CASKGTANTGELFF.

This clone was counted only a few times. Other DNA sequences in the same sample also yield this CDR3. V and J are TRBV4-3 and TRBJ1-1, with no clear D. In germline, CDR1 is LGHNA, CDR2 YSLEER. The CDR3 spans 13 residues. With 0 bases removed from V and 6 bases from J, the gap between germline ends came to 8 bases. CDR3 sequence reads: CASSQEGGAEAFF. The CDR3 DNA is TGCGCCAGCAGCCAAGAGGGCGGGGCTGAAGCTTTCTTT.

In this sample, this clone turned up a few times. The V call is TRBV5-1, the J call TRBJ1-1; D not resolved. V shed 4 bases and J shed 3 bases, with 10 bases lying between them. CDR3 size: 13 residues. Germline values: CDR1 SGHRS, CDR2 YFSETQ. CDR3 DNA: TGCGCCAGCAGCGCCGTGAGAGACACTGAAGCTTTCTTT. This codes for CASSAVRDTEAFF.

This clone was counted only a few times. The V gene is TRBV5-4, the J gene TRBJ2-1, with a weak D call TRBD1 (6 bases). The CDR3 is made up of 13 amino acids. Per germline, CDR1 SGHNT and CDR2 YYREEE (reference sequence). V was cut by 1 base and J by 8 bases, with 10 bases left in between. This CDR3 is CASSLIKGDEQFF. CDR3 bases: TGTGCCAGCAGCTTGATAAAGGGGGATGAGCAGTTCTTC.

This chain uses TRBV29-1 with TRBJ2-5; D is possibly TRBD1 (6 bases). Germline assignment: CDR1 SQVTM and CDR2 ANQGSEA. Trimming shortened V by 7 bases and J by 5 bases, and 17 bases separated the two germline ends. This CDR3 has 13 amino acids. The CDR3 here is CSAQTGSLETQYF. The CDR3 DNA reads TGCAGCGCCCAGACAGGATCGCTGGAGACCCAGTACTTC.

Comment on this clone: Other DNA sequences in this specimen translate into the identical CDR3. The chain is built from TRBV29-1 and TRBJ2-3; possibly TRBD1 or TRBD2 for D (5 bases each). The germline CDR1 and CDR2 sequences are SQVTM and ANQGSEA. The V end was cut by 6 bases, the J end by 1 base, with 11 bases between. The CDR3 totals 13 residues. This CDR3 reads CSVDSGGTDTQYF. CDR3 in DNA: TGCAGCGTCGACAGCGGTGGCACAGATACGCAGTATTTT.

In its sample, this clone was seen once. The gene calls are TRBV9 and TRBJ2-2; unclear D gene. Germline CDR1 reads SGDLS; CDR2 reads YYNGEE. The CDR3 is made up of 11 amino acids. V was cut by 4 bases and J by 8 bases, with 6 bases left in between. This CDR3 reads CASSLRGELFF. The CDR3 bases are TGTGCCAGCAGCTTGAGAGGGGAGCTGTTTTTT.

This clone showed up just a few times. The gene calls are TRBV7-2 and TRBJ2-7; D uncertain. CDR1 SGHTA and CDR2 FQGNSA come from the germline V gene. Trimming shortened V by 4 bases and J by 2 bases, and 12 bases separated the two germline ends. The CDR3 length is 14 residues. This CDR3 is CASSSRVSTYEQYF. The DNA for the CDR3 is TGTGCCAGCAGCTCACGGGTCAGCACCTACGAGCAGTACTTC.

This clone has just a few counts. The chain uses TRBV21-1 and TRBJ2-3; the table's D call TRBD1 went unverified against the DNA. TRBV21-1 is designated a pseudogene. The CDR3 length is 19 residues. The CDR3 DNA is TGTGCCAGCAGCCCAGGGGGTCCAGGGACAATCCGGGGCACAGATACGCAGTATTTT. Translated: CASSPGGPGTIRGTDTQYF.

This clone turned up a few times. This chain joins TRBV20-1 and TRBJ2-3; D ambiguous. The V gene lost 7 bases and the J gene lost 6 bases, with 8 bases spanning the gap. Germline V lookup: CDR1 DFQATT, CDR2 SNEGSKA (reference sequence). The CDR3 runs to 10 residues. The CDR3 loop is CSVDSDTQYF. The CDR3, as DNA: TGCAGTGTTGATTCCGATACGCAGTATTTT.

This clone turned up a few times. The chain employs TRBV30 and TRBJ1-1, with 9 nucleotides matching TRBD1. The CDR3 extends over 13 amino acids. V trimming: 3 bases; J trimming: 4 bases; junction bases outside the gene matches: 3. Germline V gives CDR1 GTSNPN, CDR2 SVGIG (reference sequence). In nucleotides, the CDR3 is TGTGCCTGGAGGAAACAGGGGGCCACTGAAGCTTTCTTT. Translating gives CAWRKQGATEAFF.

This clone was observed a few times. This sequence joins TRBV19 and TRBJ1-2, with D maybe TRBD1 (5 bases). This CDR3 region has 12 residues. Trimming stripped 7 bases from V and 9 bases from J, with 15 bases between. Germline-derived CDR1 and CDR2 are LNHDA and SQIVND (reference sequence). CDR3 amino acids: CASNKVGGRYTF. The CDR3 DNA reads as TGTGCCAGTAATAAGGTCGGGGGTCGCTACACCTTC.

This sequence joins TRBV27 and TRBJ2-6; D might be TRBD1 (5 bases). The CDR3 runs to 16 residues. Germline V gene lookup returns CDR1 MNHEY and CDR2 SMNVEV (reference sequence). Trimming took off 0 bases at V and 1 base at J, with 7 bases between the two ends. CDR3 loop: CASSLSPGSGANVLTF. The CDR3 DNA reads TGTGCCAGCAGTTTATCACCAGGGTCTGGGGCCAACGTCCTGACTTTC.

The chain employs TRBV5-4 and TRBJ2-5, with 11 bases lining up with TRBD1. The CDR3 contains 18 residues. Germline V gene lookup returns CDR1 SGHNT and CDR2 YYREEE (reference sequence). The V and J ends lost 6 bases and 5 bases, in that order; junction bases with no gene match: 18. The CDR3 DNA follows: TGTGCCAGCACCAAAGGGCTGGGACAGGGGGTTTTAGGGGAGACCCAGTACTTC. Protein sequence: CASTKGLGQGVLGETQYF.

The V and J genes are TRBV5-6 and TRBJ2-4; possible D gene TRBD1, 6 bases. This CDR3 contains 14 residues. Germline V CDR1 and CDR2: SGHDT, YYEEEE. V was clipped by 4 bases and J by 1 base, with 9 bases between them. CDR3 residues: CASSPTGAKNIQYF. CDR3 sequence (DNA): TGTGCCAGCAGCCCAACAGGGGCCAAAAACATTCAGTACTTC.

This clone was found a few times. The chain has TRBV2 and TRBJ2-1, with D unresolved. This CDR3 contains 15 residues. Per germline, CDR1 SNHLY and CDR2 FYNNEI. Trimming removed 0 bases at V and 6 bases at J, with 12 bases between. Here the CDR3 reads CASSEALPGLNEQFF. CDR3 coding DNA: TGTGCCAGCAGTGAAGCGCTTCCTGGGCTCAATGAGCAGTTCTTC. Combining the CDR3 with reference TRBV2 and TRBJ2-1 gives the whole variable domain EPEVTQTPSHQVTQMGQEVILRCVPISNHLYFYWYRQILGQKVEFLVSFYNNEISEKSEIFDDQFSVERPDGSNFTLKIRSTKLEDSAMYFCASSEALPGLNEQFFGPGTRLTVL.